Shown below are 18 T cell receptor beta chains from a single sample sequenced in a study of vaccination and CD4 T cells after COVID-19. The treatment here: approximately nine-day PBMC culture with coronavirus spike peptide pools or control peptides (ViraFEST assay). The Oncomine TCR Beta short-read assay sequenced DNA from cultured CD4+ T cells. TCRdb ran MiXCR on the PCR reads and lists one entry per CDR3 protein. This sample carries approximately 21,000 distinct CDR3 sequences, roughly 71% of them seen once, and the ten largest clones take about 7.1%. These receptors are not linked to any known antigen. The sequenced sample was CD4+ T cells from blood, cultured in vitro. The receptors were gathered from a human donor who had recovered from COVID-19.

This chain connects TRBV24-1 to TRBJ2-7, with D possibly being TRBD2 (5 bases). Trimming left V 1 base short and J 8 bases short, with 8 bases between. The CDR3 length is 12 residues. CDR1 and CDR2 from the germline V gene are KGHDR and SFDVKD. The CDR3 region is CATSDFEGKQYF. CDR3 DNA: TGTGCCACCAGTGATTTTGAGGGTAAGCAGTACTTC.

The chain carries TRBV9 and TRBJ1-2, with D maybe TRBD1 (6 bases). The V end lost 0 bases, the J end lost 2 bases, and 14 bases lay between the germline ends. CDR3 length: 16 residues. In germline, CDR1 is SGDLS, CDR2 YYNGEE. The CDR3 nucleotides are TGTGCCAGCAGCGTAGATCGGGAGACAGGAAACTATGGCTACACCTTC. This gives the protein CASSVDRETGNYGYTF.

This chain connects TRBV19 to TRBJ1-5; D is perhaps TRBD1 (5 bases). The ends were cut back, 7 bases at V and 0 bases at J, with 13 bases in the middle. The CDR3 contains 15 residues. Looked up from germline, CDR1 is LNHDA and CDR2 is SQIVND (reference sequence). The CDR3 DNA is TGTGCCAGTACTCGGGACGGTATTAGCAATCAGCCCCAGCATTTT. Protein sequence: CASTRDGISNQPQHF.

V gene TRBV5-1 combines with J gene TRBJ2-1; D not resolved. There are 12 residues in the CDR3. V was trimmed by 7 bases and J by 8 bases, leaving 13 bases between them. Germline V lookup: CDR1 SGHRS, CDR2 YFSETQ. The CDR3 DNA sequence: TGCGCCAGCCGGGCGGTCATGGATGAGCAGTTCTTC. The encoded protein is CASRAVMDEQFF.

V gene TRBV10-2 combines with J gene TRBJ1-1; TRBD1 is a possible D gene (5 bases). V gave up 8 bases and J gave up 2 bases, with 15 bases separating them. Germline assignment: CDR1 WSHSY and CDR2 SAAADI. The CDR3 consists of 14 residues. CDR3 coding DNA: TGCGCCAGCGGGGCTGGTCCGGTAAACACTGAAGCTTTCTTT. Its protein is CASGAGPVNTEAFF.

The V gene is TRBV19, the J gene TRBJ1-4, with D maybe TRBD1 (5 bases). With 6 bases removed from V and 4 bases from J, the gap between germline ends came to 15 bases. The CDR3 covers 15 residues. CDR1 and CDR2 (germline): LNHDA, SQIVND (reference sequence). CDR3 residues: CASSRWGTNNEKLFF. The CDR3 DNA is TGTGCCAGTAGCAGATGGGGGACTAATAATGAAAAACTGTTTTTT.

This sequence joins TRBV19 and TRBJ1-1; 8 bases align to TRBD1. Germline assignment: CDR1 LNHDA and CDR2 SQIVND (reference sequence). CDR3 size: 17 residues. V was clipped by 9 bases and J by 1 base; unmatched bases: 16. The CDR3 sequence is CASLSGDRFSQNTEAFF. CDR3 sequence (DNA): TGTGCCAGCCTATCCGGGGACAGGTTTTCCCAGAACACTGAAGCTTTCTTT.

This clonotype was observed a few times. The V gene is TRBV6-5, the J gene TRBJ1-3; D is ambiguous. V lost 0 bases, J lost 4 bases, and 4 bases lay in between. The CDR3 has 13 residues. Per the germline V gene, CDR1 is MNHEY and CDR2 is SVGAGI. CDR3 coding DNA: TGTGCCAGCAGTTACTCGAAAGGAAACACCATATATTTT. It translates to CASSYSKGNTIYF.

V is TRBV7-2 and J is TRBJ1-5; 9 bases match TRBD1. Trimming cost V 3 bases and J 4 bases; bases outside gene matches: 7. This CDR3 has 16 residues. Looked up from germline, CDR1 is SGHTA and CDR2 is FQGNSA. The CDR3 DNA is TGTGCCAGCAGCTTTACAGGGGGCGTTCGAAATCAGCCCCAGCATTTT. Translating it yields CASSFTGGVRNQPQHF.

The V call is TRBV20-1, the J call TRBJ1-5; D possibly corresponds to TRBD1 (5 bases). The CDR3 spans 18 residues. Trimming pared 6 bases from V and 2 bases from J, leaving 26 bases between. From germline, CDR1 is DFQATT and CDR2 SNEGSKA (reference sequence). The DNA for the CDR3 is TGCAGTGCCGGGGGGATAGGGTCCGTGTTTACTGGCAATCAGCCCCAGCATTTT. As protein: CSAGGIGSVFTGNQPQHF.

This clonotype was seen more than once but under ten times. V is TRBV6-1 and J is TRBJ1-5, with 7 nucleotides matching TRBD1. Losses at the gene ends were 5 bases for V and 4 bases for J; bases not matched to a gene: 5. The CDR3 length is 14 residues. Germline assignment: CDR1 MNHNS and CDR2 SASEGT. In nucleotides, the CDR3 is TGTGCCAGCAGTCGTACACAGGGGAATCAGCCCCAGCATTTT. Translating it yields CASSRTQGNQPQHF.

DNA of the CDR3: TGTGCCAGCAGTGATCACAGAGTTAATGAAAAACTGTTTTTT. Amino acids: CASSDHRVNEKLFF. V usage is TRBV2 and J usage is TRBJ1-4; D unresolved. Per germline, CDR1 SNHLY and CDR2 FYNNEI. V was trimmed by 3 bases and J by 4 bases, leaving 9 bases between them. This CDR3 comprises 14 residues.

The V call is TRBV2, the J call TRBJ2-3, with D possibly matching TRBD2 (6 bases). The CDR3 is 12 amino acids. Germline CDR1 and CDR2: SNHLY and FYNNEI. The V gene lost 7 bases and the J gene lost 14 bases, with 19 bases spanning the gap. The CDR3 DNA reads TGTGCCAGCACAACTAGCCCACCGCGCTCGTATTTT. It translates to CASTTSPPRSYF. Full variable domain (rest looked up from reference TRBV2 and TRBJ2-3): EPEVTQTPSHQVTQMGQEVILRCVPISNHLYFYWYRQILGQKVEFLVSFYNNEISEKSEIFDDQFSVERPDGSNFTLKIRSTKLEDSAMYFCASTTSPPRSYFGPGTRLTVL.

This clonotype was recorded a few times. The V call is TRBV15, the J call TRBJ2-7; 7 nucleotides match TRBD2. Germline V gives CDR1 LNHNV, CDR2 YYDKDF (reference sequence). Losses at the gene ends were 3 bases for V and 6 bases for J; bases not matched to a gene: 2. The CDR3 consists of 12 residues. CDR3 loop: CATSSGTTEQYF. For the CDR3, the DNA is TGTGCCACCAGCAGCGGGACTACCGAGCAGTACTTC.

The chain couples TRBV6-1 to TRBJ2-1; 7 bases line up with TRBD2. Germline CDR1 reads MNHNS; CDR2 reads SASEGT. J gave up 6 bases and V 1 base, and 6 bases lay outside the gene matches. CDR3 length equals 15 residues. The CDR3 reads CASSEGLARGNEQFF. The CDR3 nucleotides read TGTGCCAGCAGTGAAGGACTAGCCCGGGGCAATGAGCAGTTCTTC.

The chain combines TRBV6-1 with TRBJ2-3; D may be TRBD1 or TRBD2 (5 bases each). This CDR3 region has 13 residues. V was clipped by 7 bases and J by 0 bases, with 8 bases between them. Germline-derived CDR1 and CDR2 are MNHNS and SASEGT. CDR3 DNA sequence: TGTGCCAGCAACGGGGCTAGCACAGATACGCAGTATTTT. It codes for CASNGASTDTQYF.

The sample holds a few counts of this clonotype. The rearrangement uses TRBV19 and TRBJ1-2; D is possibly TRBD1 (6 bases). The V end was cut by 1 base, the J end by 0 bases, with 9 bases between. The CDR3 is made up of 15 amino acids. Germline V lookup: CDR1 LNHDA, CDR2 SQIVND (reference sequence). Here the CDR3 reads CASSIVNRANYGYTF. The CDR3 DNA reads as TGTGCCAGTAGTATAGTGAACAGGGCTAACTATGGCTACACCTTC. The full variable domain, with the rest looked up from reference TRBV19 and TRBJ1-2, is DGGITQSPKYLFRKEGQNVTLSCEQNLNHDAMYWYRQDPGQGLRLIYYSQIVNDFQKGDIAEGYSVSREKKESFPLTVTSAQKNPTAFYLCASSIVNRANYGYTFGSGTRLTVV.

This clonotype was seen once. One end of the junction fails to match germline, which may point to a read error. The CDR3 protein is CASSSTGIRTEAFF. The CDR3 region has the DNA TGTGCCAGCAGTTCAACAGGGATTCGGACTGAGGCTTTCTTT. J is TRBJ1-1 and V is TRBV12-3 or TRBV12-4, with D perhaps matching TRBD1 (6 bases). This CDR3 comprises 14 residues.